This record covers a single T cell receptor beta chain. This sample was taken from a study of blood T cell repertoires in COVID-19. Study-wide context: Sources were T cells, B-cell-depleted T cells, or PBMCs; the material itself was cDNA or gDNA.

Participants were aged about 18 to 100 years from 24 US areas. Donors of Cohort 3 who recovered were those that had two negative PCRs, clearance, or symptom resolution. This CDR3 has 12 amino acids. V lost 8 bases and J 11 bases, leaving 18 bases between the germline ends. Looked up from germline, CDR1 is MDHEN and CDR2 is SYDVKM. Profiling relied on immunoSEQ multiplex PCR, and the TCRdb table lists in-frame clones only, not all of them. The table lists approximately 270,000 clones, about nine tenths of them singletons. Sequencing was carried out using PBMCs or T cells enriched from blood (not recorded which). This clonotype originated in a woman between 55 and 75 years old who had recovered from COVID-19. This chain connects TRBV28 to TRBJ1-1, with D possibly TRBD1 on 6 matching bases. The CDR3 region is CASPNHAGVAFF. Written as DNA, the CDR3 is TGTGCCAGCCCTAACCATGCAGGGGTGGCTTTCTTT.